Each of the 23 T cell receptor beta chains below was sequenced from the same sample in a study of blood T cell repertoires in COVID-19. Libraries were prepared by immunoSEQ multiplex PCR; TCRdb keeps only in-frame clonotypes and omits some of them. The table shows approximately 220,000 clones, with approximately 83% occurring only once. Sequencing was done on a sample of PBMCs or T cells enriched from blood (not recorded which). All receptors come from a woman aged 35 to 49 with acute COVID-19.

The chain links TRBV27 to TRBJ2-1; D might be TRBD1 (6 bases). This CDR3 is 17 amino acids long. Trimming left V 4 bases short and J 8 bases short, with 24 bases between. Germline V gene lookup returns CDR1 MNHEY and CDR2 SMNVEV (reference sequence). CDR3 in amino acids: CASSSYPGVEVLDEQFF. CDR3 sequence (DNA): TGTGCCAGCAGTTCCTACCCAGGGGTCGAGGTGTTGGATGAGCAGTTCTTC.

This chain joins TRBV24-1 and TRBJ1-1; D ambiguous. Germline V CDR1 and CDR2: KGHDR, SFDVKD. The CDR3 length is 13 residues. The germline V and J ends were trimmed by 7 bases and 7 bases, with 15 bases remaining between them. CDR3 loop: CATSPSRRSEAFF. In DNA form, the CDR3 reads TGTGCCACCAGCCCCTCTAGGAGGAGTGAAGCTTTCTTT.

J is TRBJ2-1 and V is TRBV5-1, with 8 bases identical to TRBD2. The CDR3 length is 16 residues. CDR1 and CDR2 from the germline V gene are SGHRS and YFSETQ. V was pared by 4 bases and J by 7 bases, with 13 bases of the junction left unmatched. This chain's CDR3 is CASSGGASGLVNEQFF. CDR3 nucleotide sequence: TGCGCCAGCAGCGGAGGGGCTAGCGGGCTTGTGAATGAGCAGTTCTTC. Full variable domain (outside the CDR3, taken from reference TRBV5-1 and TRBJ2-1): KAGVTQTPRYLIKTRGQQVTLSCSPISGHRSVSWYQQTPGQGLQFLFEYFSETQRNKGNFPGRFSGRQFSNSRSEMNVSTLELGDSALYLCASSGGASGLVNEQFFGPGTRLTVL.

The chain has TRBV6-2 or TRBV6-3 and TRBJ2-7, with 8 bases matching TRBD2. This CDR3 is 14 amino acids long. V trimming: 7 bases; J trimming: 2 bases; junction bases outside the gene matches: 7. CDR1 is MNHEY, CDR2 SVGEGT, per germline. The CDR3 sequence is CASTPSGRPYEQYF. CDR3 sequence (DNA): TGTGCCAGCACCCCAAGCGGGAGACCCTACGAGCAGTACTTC.

Here the CDR3 DNA reads TGTGCCAGCAGTGAGGGGGCGCACACTGAAGCTTTCTTT. It is translated as CASSEGAHTEAFF. The chain has TRBV6-1 and TRBJ1-1; D might be TRBD1 (6 bases). Germline CDR1 and CDR2: MNHNS and SASEGT. V lost 3 bases, J lost 3 bases, and 8 bases lay in between. This CDR3 region has 13 residues.

This clone was detected once. The genes are TRBV5-1 and TRBJ2-3, with 7 positions matching TRBD2. Losses at the gene ends were 4 bases for V and 3 bases for J; bases not matched to a gene: 5. In germline, CDR1 is SGHRS, CDR2 YFSETQ. This CDR3 contains 14 residues. DNA of the CDR3: TGCGCCAGCAGCGACCCAGCGGGGACAGATACGCAGTATTTT. Encoded protein: CASSDPAGTDTQYF. The entire variable domain, with the rest obtained from reference TRBV5-1 and TRBJ2-3, is as follows: KAGVTQTPRYLIKTRGQQVTLSCSPISGHRSVSWYQQTPGQGLQFLFEYFSETQRNKGNFPGRFSGRQFSNSRSEMNVSTLELGDSALYLCASSDPAGTDTQYFGPGTRLTVL.

The CDR3 region is CASSPSGSTDTQYF. In DNA form, the CDR3 reads TGCGCCAGCAGCCCAAGCGGGAGCACAGATACGCAGTATTTT. The genes are TRBV5-1 and TRBJ2-3; the D gene is possibly TRBD2 (6 bases). This CDR3 contains 14 residues. Germline V CDR1 and CDR2: SGHRS, YFSETQ. V was shortened by 4 bases and J by 0 bases, with 9 bases between the two germline ends.

This clone showed up just a few times. This rearrangement joins TRBV7-3 to TRBJ1-6; no firm D call. Germline V gene data show CDR1 as SGHTA and CDR2 as FQGTGA. The CDR3 sequence is 13 residues long. Trimming took off 5 bases at V and 10 bases at J, with 12 bases between the two ends. CDR3 sequence reads: CASSERSGSPLHF. The DNA of the CDR3 is TGTGCCAGCAGCGAACGGTCGGGGTCACCCCTCCACTTT.

This sequence joins TRBV14 and TRBJ2-1; D is unclear. The germline V gene encodes CDR1 SGHDN and CDR2 FVKESK. Deletions cut 4 bases from V and 9 bases from J, with 7 bases between. CDR3 length: 11 amino acids. CDR3 coding DNA: TGTGCCAGCAGCCCGGGTTTTGAGCAGTTCTTC. Translated: CASSPGFEQFF.

This clone has just a few counts. CDR3 sequence (DNA): TGTGCCAGCAGTGCGCGTCCCGGACAGGTTTACAATGAGCAGTTCTTC. Protein: CASSARPGQVYNEQFF. The chain employs TRBV6-1 and TRBJ2-1; TRBD1 agrees at 7 bases. V lost 4 bases, J lost 4 bases, and 10 bases stayed unmatched. The CDR3 spans 16 residues. Germline V gene data show CDR1 as MNHNS and CDR2 as SASEGT.

This sequence joins TRBV30 and TRBJ1-3, with 9 bases matching TRBD1. CDR1 and CDR2 from the germline V gene are GTSNPN and SVGIG (reference sequence). The CDR3 length is 15 residues. The V gene end was trimmed by 0 bases and the J gene end by 5 bases; junction bases not matched to a gene: 5. The CDR3 region is CAWSVGDRARNTIYF. Here the CDR3 DNA reads TGTGCCTGGAGTGTGGGGGACAGGGCCAGAAACACCATATATTTT.

The chain recombines TRBV5-5 with TRBJ2-7; the D gene is possibly TRBD1 (6 bases). Germline CDR1 is SGHKS and CDR2 is YYEKEE (reference sequence). V gave up 0 bases and J gave up 1 base, with 11 bases separating them. The length of the CDR3 is 15 residues. CDR3 loop: CASSLETGMSYEQYF. Written as DNA, the CDR3 is TGTGCCAGCAGCTTGGAAACAGGGATGTCCTACGAGCAGTACTTC.

This rearrangement joins TRBV23-1 to TRBJ1-1; no firm D call. TRBV23-1 is an open reading frame whose function is uncertain. Trimming took off 3 bases at V and 7 bases at J, with 6 bases between the two ends. The CDR3 contains 11 residues. CDR3 in amino acids: CASSHHCEAFF. In DNA, the CDR3 is TGCGCCAGCAGTCACCACTGTGAAGCTTTCTTT.

The chain combines TRBV28 with TRBJ1-5; no firm D call. The CDR3 consists of 15 residues. Germline CDR1 reads MDHEN; CDR2 reads SYDVKM. V lost 5 bases and J 3 bases, leaving 14 bases between the germline ends. The CDR3 sequence is CASSATSGFNQPQHF. The CDR3 nucleotides read TGTGCCAGCAGTGCCACCTCAGGTTTCAATCAGCCCCAGCATTTT.

This rearrangement joins TRBV28 to TRBJ2-5; D call uncertain. The V end was cut by 6 bases, the J end by 2 bases, with 7 bases between. The germline gives CDR1 MDHEN, CDR2 SYDVKM. This CDR3 is built from 12 residues. CDR3 nucleotides: TGTGCCAGCAGCATGCGGCAAGAGACCCAGTACTTC. It yields the protein CASSMRQETQYF.

The chain uses TRBV11-2 and TRBJ2-7, with TRBD1 matching over 9 bases. From germline, CDR1 is SGHAT and CDR2 FQNNGV. This CDR3 comprises 14 residues. Losses at the gene ends were 5 bases for V and 4 bases for J; bases not matched to a gene: 6. This CDR3 reads CASSQLGTGYEQYF. The CDR3, as DNA: TGTGCCAGCAGCCAACTCGGGACAGGGTACGAGCAGTACTTC.

The rearrangement links TRBV18 to TRBJ2-1; TRBD1 is a possible D gene (6 bases). CDR3 length: 15 residues. Trimming took 1 base from V and 2 from J, leaving 9 bases between them. CDR1 and CDR2 (germline): KGHSH, LQKENI. As DNA, the CDR3 is TGTGCCAGCTCACCACGAGAGGGGGCCTACAATGAGCAGTTCTTC. It encodes CASSPREGAYNEQFF.

The chain couples TRBV28 to TRBJ2-7; TRBD2 matches at 7 bases. Germline V gene sequence: CDR1 MDHEN, CDR2 SYDVKM. This CDR3 is 14 amino acids long. Trimming took 6 bases from V and 5 from J; bases not matched to a gene: 10. CDR3 nucleotides: TGTGCCAGCAGACTCGGACTAGTTCCCCACGAGCAGTACTTC. As protein: CASRLGLVPHEQYF.

V usage is TRBV11-2 and J usage is TRBJ1-1, with TRBD1 matching 7 bases. Germline trimming cut 5 bases from V and 4 bases from J; bases unmatched to any gene: 7. The CDR3 extends over 14 amino acids. Germline V gene data show CDR1 as SGHAT and CDR2 as FQNNGV. CDR3 loop: CASSVNRGPTEAFF. In DNA form, the CDR3 reads TGTGCCAGCAGCGTTAACAGGGGACCCACTGAAGCTTTCTTT.

V is TRBV19 and J is TRBJ1-1, with unresolved D. The CDR3 length is 14 residues. Trimming stripped 7 bases from V and 6 bases from J, with 18 bases between. CDR1 and CDR2 from the germline V gene are LNHDA and SQIVND (reference sequence). In DNA, the CDR3 is TGTGCCAGTACCCTCCCCTCGGGGAGCGCTGAAGCTTTCTTT. This codes for CASTLPSGSAEAFF.

This clone was seen a single time. J is TRBJ1-3 and V is TRBV5-5; possible D gene TRBD1, 6 bases. Germline V gene sequence: CDR1 SGHKS, CDR2 YYEKEE (reference sequence). This CDR3 has 16 amino acids. Between the trimmed V and J ends, which lost 4 bases and 0 bases, there was a span of 14 bases. The CDR3 protein is CASSHGQRSSGNTIYF. CDR3 DNA sequence: TGTGCCAGCAGCCATGGACAGCGTAGCTCTGGAAACACCATATATTTT.

The V and J genes are TRBV25-1 and TRBJ1-5, with no clear D. V was cut by 2 bases and J by 7 bases, with 9 bases left in between. The CDR3 is 13 residues long. CDR1 MGHDK and CDR2 SYGVNS come from the germline V gene. CDR3 in amino acids: CASSEHDTQPQHF. DNA for the CDR3: TGTGCCAGCAGTGAACACGACACCCAGCCCCAGCATTTT.

The chain combines TRBV7-2 with TRBJ2-4, with TRBD1 as a possible D gene (5 bases). This CDR3 is 13 amino acids long. Germline V gene sequence: CDR1 SGHTA, CDR2 FQGNSA. Trimming removed 3 bases at V and 6 bases at J, with 9 bases between. Here the CDR3 DNA reads TGTGCCAGCAGCTTGGGGCAGTCAAACATTCAGTACTTC. Translation: CASSLGQSNIQYF.